The 29 T cell receptor beta chains reported below all come from one sample, sequenced in a study of cytomegalovirus exposure and HLA in healthy donors (dated by TCRdb to 2016 to 2017). Library prep was done by the immunoSEQ multiplex PCR assay. A mixture of 60 forward primers for TCR Vbeta segments and 13 reverse primers for TCR Jbeta segments was used in the multiplex PCR. TCRdb mirrors the immuneACCESS table, restricted to in-frame sequences. Some clones are absent from its copies; in checked studies, under half trace to an unresolved V gene, and the reason for the others is unknown. In this sample the table shows about 150,000 clones, approximately 81% of which occur a single time. 1% of the sample is held by the ten biggest clonotypes. The sample was PBMCs. The origin of the receptors is a boy aged 2 to 10 in good health and CMV-seronegative.

This chain connects TRBV28 to TRBJ1-3, with D perhaps matching TRBD1 (5 bases). CDR3 length equals 15 residues. From germline, CDR1 is MDHEN and CDR2 SYDVKM. V was shortened by 4 bases and J by 5 bases, with 15 bases between the two germline ends. CDR3 sequence reads: CASSSTDSVRNTIYF. The CDR3 bases are TGTGCCAGCAGTTCCACAGACAGTGTTAGAAACACCATATATTTT.

This chain links TRBV6-1 with TRBJ1-1; D uncertain. The germline V gene has CDR1 MNHNS and CDR2 SASEGT. V lost 9 bases and J lost 1, with 6 bases in between. The CDR3 totals 11 residues. CDR3 DNA: TGTGCCAGTCACAGGAACACTGAAGCTTTCTTT. Amino acid sequence: CASHRNTEAFF.

The genes are TRBV1 and TRBJ2-7; the DNA was not compared with TRBD2, the D call given in the table. TRBV1 is a listed pseudogene. This CDR3 contains 16 residues. CDR3 in DNA: TGCACCAGCAGCCGGGACTACAGGCTCCCAACCTACGAGCAGTACGTC. It translates to CTSSRDYRLPTYEQYV.

V usage is TRBV6-4 and J usage is TRBJ2-3; a weak D match, TRBD2 (6 bases). Germline values: CDR1 MRHNA, CDR2 SNTAGT. This CDR3 spans 14 amino acids. V was cut by 5 bases and J by 0 bases, with 9 bases left in between. In DNA, the CDR3 is TGTGCCAGCAGTACGGGGGAGAGCACAGATACGCAGTATTTT. Its protein product is CASSTGESTDTQYF.

This sequence joins TRBV29-1 and TRBJ1-1; no reliable D call. CDR1 and CDR2 (germline): SQVTM, ANQGSEA. V dropped 5 bases and J dropped 5 bases, with 6 bases sitting between them. This CDR3 spans 10 amino acids. The CDR3 bases are TGCAGCGTTTCGGTGACTGAAGCTTTCTTT. Residues: CSVSVTEAFF.

The chain has TRBV10-2 and TRBJ2-7, with D perhaps TRBD2 (6 bases). This CDR3 has 14 amino acids. V lost 4 bases and J 4 bases, leaving 14 bases between the germline ends. Germline V gives CDR1 WSHSY, CDR2 SAAADI. CDR3 loop: CASSGGSGNYEQYF. The CDR3, as DNA: TGCGCCAGCAGTGGCGGTAGCGGAAATTACGAGCAGTACTTC.

V gene TRBV2 combines with J gene TRBJ1-1; TRBD1 might be the D (5 bases). This CDR3 has 15 amino acids. V was clipped by 0 bases and J by 1 base, with 9 bases between them. The germline gives CDR1 SNHLY, CDR2 FYNNEI. In DNA, the CDR3 is TGTGCCAGCAGTGAAGCCGGGGGACCGAACACTGAAGCTTTCTTT. It codes for CASSEAGGPNTEAFF.

J is TRBJ2-1 and V is TRBV9; 7 positions agree with TRBD2. Germline assignment: CDR1 SGDLS and CDR2 YYNGEE. The V gene end was trimmed by 5 bases and the J gene end by 10 bases; junction bases not matched to a gene: 6. The CDR3 loop spans 12 amino acids. The CDR3 DNA is TGTGCCAGCAGAGGCCCGGGACTAGAGCAGTTCTTC. It codes for CASRGPGLEQFF.

This rearrangement joins TRBV28 to TRBJ2-1, with 8 bases matching TRBD2. Trimming at V came to 3 bases and at J to 6 bases, leaving 4 bases not matched to a gene. Germline loops: CDR1 MDHEN, CDR2 SYDVKM. The CDR3 is made up of 14 amino acids. The CDR3 loop reads CASSFLGRANEQFF. CDR3 DNA: TGTGCCAGCAGTTTTCTCGGGAGGGCCAATGAGCAGTTCTTC.

Written as DNA, the CDR3 is TGTGCCAGCAGTCTCACGACAGGGTACTATGGCTACACCTTC. It yields the protein CASSLTTGYYGYTF. This chain links TRBV28 with TRBJ1-2, with 7 bases that match TRBD1. The V gene end was trimmed by 5 bases and the J gene end by 3 bases; junction bases not matched to a gene: 6. Germline V CDR1 and CDR2: MDHEN, SYDVKM. The CDR3 covers 14 residues.

This clone was seen once. The rearrangement uses TRBV11-2 and TRBJ2-7; no clear D. The V and J ends lost 0 bases and 4 bases respectively, with 13 bases between them. The CDR3 has 15 amino acids. Germline loops: CDR1 SGHAT, CDR2 FQNNGV. CDR3 nucleotide sequence: TGTGCCAGCAGCTTAGATCCCCCTTACTTATACGAGCAGTACTTC. Amino acids: CASSLDPPYLYEQYF.

The chain links TRBV18 to TRBJ2-1; 10 bases line up with TRBD1. V lost 3 bases, J lost 6 bases, and 8 bases stayed unmatched. Germline V gene data show CDR1 as KGHSH and CDR2 as LQKENI. This CDR3 comprises 16 residues. CDR3 DNA: TGTGCCAGCTCACCTCTGACAGGGGGCGCAATCAATGAGCAGTTCTTC. Encoded protein: CASSPLTGGAINEQFF.

The genes are TRBV10-3 and TRBJ2-1; D remains ambiguous. CDR1 and CDR2 (germline): ENHRY, SYGVKD. Trimming shortened V by 0 bases and J by 5 bases, and 14 bases separated the two germline ends. The CDR3 has 16 residues. The CDR3 loop reads CAISESSGQPNNEQFF. CDR3 nucleotides: TGTGCCATCAGTGAGTCGTCTGGGCAGCCAAACAATGAGCAGTTCTTC.

This clone has just a few counts. This rearrangement joins TRBV18 to TRBJ1-1, with D hard to call. Trimming took 4 bases from V and 4 from J, leaving 13 bases between them. CDR1 KGHSH and CDR2 LQKENI come from the germline V gene. The length of the CDR3 is 14 residues. The CDR3: CASSHGEGATEAFF. Here the CDR3 DNA reads TGTGCCAGCTCACATGGGGAGGGAGCCACTGAAGCTTTCTTT.

The J gene is TRBJ2-1, the V gene TRBV4-1, with TRBD2 as a possible D gene (6 bases). V gave up 3 bases and J gave up 9 bases, with 24 bases separating them. The CDR3 covers 17 residues. Per the germline V gene, CDR1 is MGHRA and CDR2 is YSYEKL. The CDR3 spells CASSQNLAEYNSGEQFF. The CDR3 nucleotides are TGCGCCAGCAGCCAGAACTTAGCGGAATACAATTCGGGTGAGCAGTTCTTC.

The rearrangement joins TRBV2 to TRBJ1-3; D is undetermined. The J call may be faulty, since TRBJ2-2 better matches the DNA end. The V gene's germline CDR1 is SNHLY and CDR2 FYNNEI. The length of the CDR3 is 13 residues. CDR3: CASSEVNTGELFF. Here the CDR3 DNA reads TGTGCCAGCAGTGAGGTTAACACCGGGGAGCTGTTTTTT.

The chain joins TRBV30 to TRBJ1-1; D remains unclear. V was cut by 4 bases and J by 1 base, with 16 bases left in between. The V gene's germline CDR1 is GTSNPN and CDR2 SVGIG (reference sequence). The CDR3 extends over 15 amino acids. The CDR3 sequence is CAWKTPGGGNTEAFF. CDR3 nucleotides: TGTGCCTGGAAGACCCCGGGTGGAGGGAACACTGAAGCTTTCTTT.

The chain recombines TRBV18 with TRBJ2-6; no reliable D call. Germline assignment: CDR1 KGHSH and CDR2 LQKENI. Trimming shortened V by 1 base and J by 0 bases, and 13 bases separated the two germline ends. This CDR3 is 18 amino acids long. The CDR3 spells CASSPQPVTSSGANVLTF. In DNA, the CDR3 is TGTGCCAGCTCACCACAACCAGTAACAAGCTCTGGGGCCAACGTCCTGACTTTC.

V and J are TRBV6-1 and TRBJ2-4; 7 bases match TRBD2. Per the germline V gene, CDR1 is MNHNS and CDR2 is SASEGT. The V segment lost 3 bases and the J segment 0 bases; nucleotides outside the gene matches: 5. CDR3 length: 16 amino acids. CDR3 protein: CASSELAELAKNIQYF. CDR3 coding DNA: TGTGCCAGCAGTGAGCTAGCGGAACTAGCCAAAAACATTCAGTACTTC.

V usage is TRBV7-9 and J usage is TRBJ2-5; D ambiguous. V lost 5 bases and J lost 2, with 15 bases in between. Per the germline V gene, CDR1 is SEHNR and CDR2 is FQNEAQ (reference sequence). This CDR3 contains 15 residues. The CDR3 loop reads CASSPSWAEQETQYF. Here the CDR3 DNA reads TGTGCCAGCAGCCCGAGTTGGGCTGAACAAGAGACCCAGTACTTC.

The genes are TRBV2 and TRBJ2-7, with 8 bases identical to TRBD1. CDR3 length: 14 residues. The germline CDR1 and CDR2 sequences are SNHLY and FYNNEI. Trimming removed 6 bases from V and 4 bases from J; junction bases left unmatched: 8. CDR3 bases: TGTGCCAGCAGGCCCGGACAGGGTTGGTACGAGCAGTACTTC. Translating it yields CASRPGQGWYEQYF.

V is TRBV19 and J is TRBJ2-2, with D perhaps TRBD2 (5 bases). The V gene lost 5 bases and the J gene lost 0 bases, with 16 bases spanning the gap. The germline V gene encodes CDR1 LNHDA and CDR2 SQIVND (reference sequence). The CDR3 consists of 17 residues. The CDR3, as DNA: TGTGCCAGTAGTGCCCTCCTTGGACTGCCGAACACCGGGGAGCTGTTTTTT. This gives the protein CASSALLGLPNTGELFF.

This clone appeared a few times. The genes are TRBV6-4 and TRBJ2-1, with 8 bases matching TRBD2. Trimming took 7 bases from V and 12 from J; bases not matched to a gene: 5. The CDR3 runs to 11 residues. Per the germline V gene, CDR1 is MRHNA and CDR2 is SNTAGT. In nucleotides, the CDR3 is TGTGCCAGCAAGGCGGGGGGCGTGCAGTTCTTC. Its translation is CASKAGGVQFF.

This clone appeared a single time. V usage is TRBV15 and J usage is TRBJ2-3, with no clear D. Germline V CDR1 and CDR2: LNHNV, YYDKDF (reference sequence). This CDR3 is 14 amino acids long. The V and J ends lost 0 bases and 6 bases respectively, with 10 bases between them. The CDR3 protein is CATSRDPLEDTQYF. For the CDR3, the DNA is TGTGCCACCAGCAGAGATCCCTTAGAGGATACGCAGTATTTT. Using reference TRBV15 and TRBJ2-3 for the parts outside the CDR3, the full variable domain is DAMVIQNPRYQVTQFGKPVTLSCSQTLNHNVMYWYQQKSSQAPKLLFHYYDKDFNNEADTPDNFQSRRPNTSFCFLDIRSPGLGDTAMYLCATSRDPLEDTQYFGPGTRLTVL.

This clone has more than one count but fewer than ten. The V gene is TRBV6-5, the J gene TRBJ2-7; tentative D call: TRBD1 (6 bases). Germline V gene lookup returns CDR1 MNHEY and CDR2 SVGAGI. V shed 5 bases and J shed 5 bases, with 13 bases lying between them. This CDR3 contains 13 residues. CDR3 sequence: CASSQQGRDEQYF. The CDR3, as DNA: TGTGCCAGCAGTCAACAGGGTCGGGACGAGCAGTACTTC.

This clone was observed a few times. The chain employs TRBV2 and TRBJ1-1; D is perhaps TRBD1 (5 bases). V was clipped by 6 bases and J by 2 bases, with 13 bases between them. CDR1 and CDR2 (germline): SNHLY, FYNNEI. The CDR3 consists of 14 residues. CDR3 DNA: TGTGCCAGCAGACGACAGCTATTTAACACTGAAGCTTTCTTT. Amino acid sequence: CASRRQLFNTEAFF.

The chain joins TRBV15 to TRBJ1-1; unclear D gene. V gave up 0 bases and J gave up 7 bases, with 9 bases separating them. Looked up from germline, CDR1 is LNHNV and CDR2 is YYDKDF (reference sequence). The CDR3 extends over 13 amino acids. The CDR3: CATSRDIRGEAFF. The CDR3 region has the DNA TGTGCCACCAGCAGAGACATTCGGGGTGAAGCTTTCTTT.

V is TRBV10-1 and J is TRBJ2-3; tentatively, D is TRBD2 (7 bases). Germline V gives CDR1 WNHNN, CDR2 SYGVQD (reference sequence). Trimming stripped 2 bases from V and 7 bases from J, with 13 bases between. There are 14 residues in the CDR3. In DNA form, the CDR3 reads TGCGCCAGCAGTGAGAGGGGGGGAGGCTATACGCAGTATTTT. Its translation is CASSERGGGYTQYF.

Only one count was recorded for this clone. This sequence joins TRBV4-1 and TRBJ2-5; D is perhaps TRBD1 (6 bases). Germline CDR1 is MGHRA and CDR2 is YSYEKL. Trimming removed 4 bases from V and 1 base from J, with 13 bases in between. The CDR3 covers 15 residues. CDR3 in DNA: TGCGCCAGCAGCCTCACCGGGACATCCCAAGAGACCCAGTACTTC. This sequence encodes CASSLTGTSQETQYF.